This TCR beta chain was observed in a study of blood T cell repertoires in COVID-19. Overall study: PBMCs, B-cell-depleted T cells, or T cells provided the cDNA or gDNA that made up the material.

Enrollees, roughly 18 to 90 years old, lived in about two dozen US areas. The protocol was immunoSEQ multiplex PCR, while the TCRdb copy is restricted to in-frame clones and leaves out a portion. This table has 360,000 or so clones, roughly four fifths appearing once. Per germline, CDR1 LGHDT and CDR2 YNNKEL (reference sequence). Trimming took 4 bases from V and 7 from J, leaving 16 bases between them. The CDR3 spans 14 residues. The TCR comes from a woman in her 50s who had recovered from COVID-19. This chain uses TRBV3-1 (or the pseudogene TRBV3-2) with TRBJ1-2; D not resolved. The material sequenced was PBMCs or T cells enriched from blood (not recorded which). The CDR3 DNA reads TGTGCCAGCAGCCTAGGATCCGGGTCGCGTGGCTACACCTTC. Encoded protein: CASSLGSGSRGYTF.